Listed here are 22 T cell receptor beta chains from one sample, sequenced in a study of blood T cells in healthy people across ages. It was with a sample-barcoded 5' primer and a J-beta primer mix that a second PCR of roughly 7 to 11 cycles was run. TCRdb reprocessed the 5' RACE reads via MiXCR and lists one record per CDR3 protein. Among 1.8 million or so distinct CDR3 sequences, about two fifths were seen once, and the ten largest hold 23%. Sequenced sample: blood. All receptors come from a human donor in good health.

The gene calls are TRBV28 and TRBJ2-4; 8 nucleotides line up with TRBD2. The J call could be wrong; TRBJ2-7 is a better fit for the DNA end. This CDR3 comprises 16 residues. Germline assignment: CDR1 MDHEN and CDR2 SYDVKM. In DNA form, the CDR3 reads TGTGCCAGCAGATATAAAGCGGGACTAGGCTTCTACGAGCAGTACTTC. Protein product: CASRYKAGLGFYEQYF.

In its sample, this clonotype was seen a few times. The J gene is TRBJ1-5, the V gene TRBV28; D is undetermined. CDR1 is MDHEN and CDR2 is SYDVKM in the germline V gene. This CDR3 spans 15 amino acids. Trimming left V 2 bases short and J 2 bases short, with 10 bases between. The CDR3 loop is CASSLRVLGNQPQHF. The CDR3 coding sequence is TGTGCCAGCAGTTTACGCGTTTTAGGCAATCAGCCCCAGCATTTT.

This chain links TRBV2 with TRBJ1-3; D unresolved. V lost 7 bases to trimming and J lost 0 bases, with 10 bases between them. The germline V gene has CDR1 SNHLY and CDR2 FYNNEI. This CDR3 has 14 residues. The CDR3 DNA follows: TGTGCCAGCAATACGGGCAGCTCTGGAAACACCATATATTTT. Translated: CASNTGSSGNTIYF.

This clonotype was seen a few times. The chain carries TRBV29-1 and TRBJ2-7; 8 nucleotides match TRBD1. CDR1 is SQVTM, CDR2 ANQGSEA, per germline. V shed 6 bases, J shed 5 bases, and the junction held 9 bases outside the gene matches. CDR3 length: 13 residues. The CDR3 region has the DNA TGCAGCGTCACACAGGGGGTATACCACGAGCAGTACTTC. It translates to CSVTQGVYHEQYF.

Notes on this clonotype: One end of the junction is discordant with germline, which a read error may explain. The rearrangement links TRBV28 to TRBJ2-5; D is undetermined. This CDR3 region has 13 residues. CDR1 is MDHEN and CDR2 is SYDVKM in the germline V gene. The CDR3 protein is CASFNWGLEAQYF. The DNA for the CDR3 is TGTGCCAGTTTTAACTGGGGTCTAGAGGCCCAGTACTTC.

This chain uses TRBV12-3 or TRBV12-4 with TRBJ2-3; no clear D gene. The CDR3 totals 14 residues. V shed 3 bases and J shed 1 base, with 8 bases lying between them. The CDR3 nucleotides are TGTGCCAGCAGTTTCCAGACCCGCACAGATACGCAGTATTTT. Its protein product is CASSFQTRTDTQYF.

The table lists this clonotype with many counts. The genes are TRBV7-2 and TRBJ1-2; D is unclear. This CDR3 region has 14 residues. Looked up from germline, CDR1 is SGHTA and CDR2 is FQGNSA. V lost 2 bases to trimming and J lost 4 bases, with 11 bases between them. The CDR3 DNA sequence: TGTGCCAGCAGCTTAAACGGCTACCCCTATGGCTACACCTTC. This gives the protein CASSLNGYPYGYTF. The whole variable domain, filled in from reference TRBV7-2 and TRBJ1-2, reads GAGVSQSPSNKVTEKGKDVELRCDPISGHTALYWYRQSLGQGLEFLIYFQGNSAPDKSGLPSDRFSAERTGGSVSTLTIQRTQQEDSAVYLCASSLNGYPYGYTFGSGTRLTVV.

The chain combines TRBV27 with TRBJ2-2, with 8 bases that match TRBD2. V gave up 10 bases and J gave up 0 bases; unmatched junction bases: 16. The CDR3 loop spans 18 amino acids. Germline CDR1 reads MNHEY; CDR2 reads SMNVEV (reference sequence). The CDR3 region is CATARRSGGRSNTGELFF. The CDR3 nucleotides read TGTGCCACCGCCCGAAGGAGCGGGGGCCGCTCGAACACCGGGGAGCTGTTTTTT.

The rearrangement links TRBV7-2 to TRBJ2-4; a weak D match, TRBD2 (6 bases). The J call may be mistaken, given a closer DNA end match to TRBJ2-5. The germline gives CDR1 SGHTA, CDR2 FQGNSA. CDR3 length: 15 residues. The CDR3 DNA follows: TGTGCCAGCAGCTTACGGCCGGGGAGGCAAGAGACCCAGTACTTC. It specifies CASSLRPGRQETQYF.

This clonotype was detected a few times. This may be a read error, as it is one base from a much larger clone. The V and J genes are TRBV12-3 or TRBV12-4 and TRBJ1-2, with TRBD1 matching over 9 bases. The CDR3 consists of 14 residues. The ends lost 7 bases at V and 1 base at J; junction bases unmatched: 4. The CDR3 here is CASTSTGGNYGYTF. The CDR3, as DNA: TGTGCCAGCACCTCGACAGGGGGTAACTATGGCTACACCTTC.

This clonotype was found a few times. V is TRBV7-6 and J is TRBJ1-2, with TRBD1 matching over 8 bases. CDR1 is SGHVS, CDR2 FNYEAQ, per germline. The CDR3 consists of 14 residues. The V segment lost 6 bases and the J segment 4 bases; nucleotides outside the gene matches: 7. CDR3 residues: CASSHQGALYGYTF. DNA for the CDR3: TGTGCCAGCAGTCACCAGGGGGCCCTCTATGGCTACACCTTC.

This chain connects TRBV5-6 to TRBJ1-2; 9 bases line up with TRBD1. V gave up 4 bases and J gave up 4 bases; unmatched junction bases: 11. Germline V gene data show CDR1 as SGHDT and CDR2 as YYEEEE. The CDR3 sequence is 16 residues long. CDR3 sequence (DNA): TGTGCCAGCAGCACAGGGGGCCGCTCGGGGCTCTATGGCTACACCTTC. This codes for CASSTGGRSGLYGYTF. Full variable domain (remainder filled in from reference TRBV5-6 and TRBJ1-2): DAGVTQSPTHLIKTRGQQVTLRCSPKSGHDTVSWYQQALGQGPQFIFQYYEEEERQRGNFPDRFSGHQFPNYSSELNVNALLLGDSALYLCASSTGGRSGLYGYTFGSGTRLTVV.

The chain recombines TRBV7-2 with TRBJ1-2; 9 bases agree with TRBD1. The CDR3 spans 16 residues. Per germline, CDR1 SGHTA and CDR2 FQGNSA. V was pared by 4 bases and J by 7 bases, with 13 bases of the junction left unmatched. CDR3: CASSSKSGTGRRGYTF. The CDR3 DNA is TGTGCCAGCAGCTCGAAATCCGGGACAGGGCGTCGTGGCTACACCTTC. The full variable domain, in which reference TRBV7-2 and TRBJ1-2 provide the parts outside the CDR3, is GAGVSQSPSNKVTEKGKDVELRCDPISGHTALYWYRQSLGQGLEFLIYFQGNSAPDKSGLPSDRFSAERTGGSVSTLTIQRTQQEDSAVYLCASSSKSGTGRRGYTFGSGTRLTVV.

The V call is TRBV5-1, the J call TRBJ2-5; TRBD1 is a possible D gene (6 bases). The germline V gene encodes CDR1 SGHRS and CDR2 YFSETQ. This CDR3 contains 14 residues. V lost 5 bases to trimming and J lost 5 bases, with 16 bases between them. This CDR3 is CASRSTGTHETQYF. CDR3 in DNA: TGCGCCAGCAGGTCTACCGGGACACACGAGACCCAGTACTTC.

This clonotype turned up a few times. The chain uses TRBV2 and TRBJ1-2; D is possibly TRBD1 (5 bases). Germline-derived CDR1 and CDR2 are SNHLY and FYNNEI. Trimming removed 1 base from V and 5 bases from J, with 11 bases in between. The CDR3 covers 14 residues. CDR3 sequence reads: CASSEGTSLYGYTF. The CDR3 DNA is TGTGCCAGCAGTGAAGGGACATCGTTGTATGGCTACACCTTC.

This chain links TRBV20-1 with TRBJ2-1, with D possibly matching TRBD2 (6 bases). V lost 0 bases, J lost 9 bases, and 18 bases lay in between. The CDR3 loop spans 15 amino acids. Germline CDR1 is DFQATT and CDR2 is SNEGSKA (reference sequence). The CDR3 nucleotides read TGCAGTGCTAGAGATCCTAGCGCGGGGTTGGGTGAGCAGTTCTTC. This translates into CSARDPSAGLGEQFF.

The chain uses TRBV28 and TRBJ2-5, with unresolved D. Germline lookup yields CDR1 MDHEN and CDR2 SYDVKM. CDR3 size: 17 residues. V was pared by 5 bases and J by 5 bases, with 24 bases between. The CDR3: CASSVGLSLHHWETQYF. As DNA, the CDR3 is TGTGCCAGCAGTGTGGGCCTAAGTTTACACCACTGGGAGACCCAGTACTTC. The full variable domain, rest sourced from reference TRBV28 and TRBJ2-5, is DVKVTQSSRYLVKRTGEKVFLECVQDMDHENMFWYRQDPGLGLRLIYFSYDVKMKEKGDIPEGYSVSREKKERFSLILESASTNQTSMYLCASSVGLSLHHWETQYFGPGTRLLVL.

This clonotype was found a few times. The V call is TRBV27, the J call TRBJ1-1; the D gene is possibly TRBD1 (5 bases). Trimming removed 3 bases from V and 3 bases from J, with 11 bases in between. This CDR3 spans 14 amino acids. Germline CDR1 MNHEY, CDR2 SMNVEV (reference sequence). The CDR3 nucleotides read TGTGCCAGCAGTTTTGGGGGAGACTACACTGAAGCTTTCTTT. It yields the protein CASSFGGDYTEAFF.

In this sample, this clonotype turned up a few times. The chain joins TRBV6-1 to TRBJ1-5; D remains unclear. The V end lost 2 bases, the J end lost 1 base, and 9 bases lay between the germline ends. Looked up from germline, CDR1 is MNHNS and CDR2 is SASEGT. This CDR3 contains 15 residues. CDR3 protein: CASSEWRESNQPQHF. DNA for the CDR3: TGTGCCAGCAGTGAATGGCGGGAGAGCAATCAGCCCCAGCATTTT.

V gene TRBV9 combines with J gene TRBJ1-6; D may be TRBD1 (5 bases). Germline CDR1 is SGDLS and CDR2 is YYNGEE. This CDR3 region has 16 residues. V was trimmed by 4 bases and J by 0 bases, leaving 11 bases between them. The CDR3 DNA sequence: TGTGCCAGCAGCTCAAGACAGAACTCCTATAATTCACCCCTCCACTTT. Its protein is CASSSRQNSYNSPLHF. The full variable domain, in which reference TRBV9 and TRBJ1-6 provide the parts outside the CDR3, is DSGVTQTPKHLITATGQRVTLRCSPRSGDLSVYWYQQSLDQGLQFLIQYYNGEERAKGNILERFSAQQFPDLHSELNLSSLELGDSALYFCASSSRQNSYNSPLHFGNGTRLTVT.

The rearrangement uses TRBV5-1 and TRBJ2-7, with D uncertain. The CDR3 length is 12 residues. V was pared by 4 bases and J by 6 bases, with 11 bases between. Germline CDR1 reads SGHRS; CDR2 reads YFSETQ. CDR3: CASSPSDFEQYF. CDR3 nucleotide sequence: TGCGCCAGCAGCCCCTCTGACTTCGAGCAGTACTTC. The full variable domain, rest sourced from reference TRBV5-1 and TRBJ2-7, is KAGVTQTPRYLIKTRGQQVTLSCSPISGHRSVSWYQQTPGQGLQFLFEYFSETQRNKGNFPGRFSGRQFSNSRSEMNVSTLELGDSALYLCASSPSDFEQYFGPGTRLTVT.

This chain links TRBV20-1 with TRBJ2-7; 10 positions agree with TRBD2. Losses at the gene ends were 4 bases for V and 7 bases for J; bases not matched to a gene: 4. The CDR3 has 12 amino acids. The V gene's germline CDR1 is DFQATT and CDR2 SNEGSKA (reference sequence). CDR3 sequence: CSAISGGSEQYF. The CDR3 DNA reads as TGCAGTGCTATTAGCGGGGGGAGTGAGCAGTACTTC.